This T cell receptor beta chain was sequenced during a study of blood T cell repertoires in COVID-19. Background on the study: Acute and convalescent COVID-19 specimens originated in the United States, Italy and Spain.

This clone was found a few times. Libraries were prepared by immunoSEQ multiplex PCR; TCRdb keeps only in-frame clonotypes and omits some of them. The data show 150,000 to 200,000 clones, with roughly 82% seen just once and 8.4% held by the top ten. The germline V gene encodes CDR1 SEHNR and CDR2 FQNEAQ (reference sequence). This CDR3 is built from 14 residues. Trimming cost V 3 bases and J 7 bases, with 15 bases left between them. The V call is TRBV7-9, the J call TRBJ2-5; D remains ambiguous. The sample was peripheral blood. The source is a woman between 65 and 79 years old with acute or convalescent COVID-19. CDR3 sequence reads: CASSFAPHKTTQYF. The CDR3 bases are TGTGCCAGCAGCTTCGCTCCCCACAAAACGACCCAGTACTTC.